Presented here are 6 T cell receptor beta chains from one specimen sequenced in a study of cytomegalovirus exposure and HLA in healthy donors. Method: immunoSEQ multiplex PCR; TCRdb's copy keeps in-frame clones and lacks some. This table holds 200,000 or so clones, 90% to 95% found once. Sequencing was carried out using PBMCs. All receptors derive from a woman under 30 in good health and CMV-seronegative.

J is TRBJ1-1 and V is TRBV18; 10 nucleotides agree with TRBD1. The CDR3 runs 14 residues. Germline-derived CDR1 and CDR2 are KGHSH and LQKENI. The V gene end was trimmed by 3 bases and the J gene end by 6 bases; junction bases not matched to a gene: 4. For the CDR3, the DNA is TGTGCCAGCTCACCCGCCGGACAGGGGGCTGAAGCTTTCTTT. This encodes CASSPAGQGAEAFF.

This clone was seen once. The gene calls are TRBV6-1 and TRBJ1-3; maybe TRBD1 (6 bases). This CDR3 has 14 residues. Trimming stripped 7 bases from V and 0 bases from J, with 10 bases between. Germline loops: CDR1 MNHNS, CDR2 SASEGT. The CDR3 sequence: CASKQGNSGNTIYF. Here the CDR3 DNA reads TGTGCCAGCAAACAGGGAAACTCTGGAAACACCATATATTTT.

In this sample, this clone turned up a few times. The chain uses TRBV9 and TRBJ1-2; D call uncertain. The germline V and J ends were trimmed by 5 bases and 3 bases, with 11 bases remaining between them. This CDR3 is 13 amino acids long. Germline assignment: CDR1 SGDLS and CDR2 YYNGEE. The CDR3 coding sequence is TGTGCCAGCAGAGACACAGCAGACTATGGCTACACCTTC. Its translation: CASRDTADYGYTF.

V usage is TRBV6-6 and J usage is TRBJ2-5; TRBD2 matches 15 bases. Germline V lookup: CDR1 MNHNY, CDR2 SVGAGI (reference sequence). The CDR3 totals 16 residues. V lost 6 bases, J lost 4 bases, and 6 bases stayed unmatched. CDR3 sequence (DNA): TGTGCCAGCAGCCAGGGACTAGCGGGAGGAGGAGAGACCCAGTACTTC. Amino acid sequence: CASSQGLAGGGETQYF.

The V gene is TRBV25-1, the J gene TRBJ1-1; 9 nucleotides align to TRBD1. CDR3 length equals 15 residues. With V trimmed by 4 bases and J by 4 bases, 7 bases remained unmatched. Per germline, CDR1 MGHDK and CDR2 SYGVNS. This CDR3 is CASSASTGGGTEAFF. In DNA form, the CDR3 reads TGTGCCAGCAGTGCATCGACAGGGGGAGGCACTGAAGCTTTCTTT.

Comments on this clone: One end of the junction varies from germline; a read error may be responsible. The chain joins TRBV7-7 to TRBJ2-1; 7 bases are shared with TRBD1. CDR3 length equals 15 residues. Germline V gives CDR1 SSHAT, CDR2 FNYEAQ (reference sequence). CDR3 sequence: CASSSTGVQDNEQFF. CDR3 in DNA: TGTGCTAGCAGCTCAACAGGGGTTCAGGACAATGAGCAGTTCTTC.